Below, 10 T cell receptor beta chains from the same sample are listed, as sequenced in a study of cytomegalovirus exposure and HLA in healthy donors. The PCR ran on 60 Vbeta and 13 Jbeta primers. Assay used: immunoSEQ multiplex PCR; TCRdb lists only in-frame clones, some missing. The top ten hold roughly 3.2% of the sample, which has more than 140,000 clones, about four fifths seen once. Sequencing was performed on PBMCs. Every receptor here comes from a man younger than 35 in good health and CMV-seropositive.

The genes are TRBV9 and TRBJ1-2; 7 positions match TRBD1. The junction had 7 bases not matched to a gene; V was cut back by 4 bases and J by 4 bases. The germline V gene encodes CDR1 SGDLS and CDR2 YYNGEE. The CDR3 sequence is 14 residues long. The CDR3 nucleotides are TGTGCCAGCAGCTTAAAAGGGGGCTTCTATGGCTACACCTTC. It codes for CASSLKGGFYGYTF.

V and J are TRBV2 and TRBJ2-1; TRBD2 aligns across 8 bases. This CDR3 contains 15 residues. J was trimmed by 4 bases and V by 4 bases; bases with no gene match: 6. From germline, CDR1 is SNHLY and CDR2 FYNNEI. This CDR3 is CASSVAGRGYNEQFF. The CDR3 nucleotides are TGTGCCAGCAGTGTAGCGGGAAGGGGGTACAATGAGCAGTTCTTC.

The V and J genes are TRBV5-1 and TRBJ1-4; D may be TRBD1 (6 bases). This CDR3 contains 16 residues. Trimming removed 2 bases at V and 5 bases at J, with 16 bases between. The germline CDR1 and CDR2 sequences are SGHRS and YFSETQ. CDR3 in amino acids: CASSLGTRGGNEKLFF. CDR3 DNA: TGCGCCAGCAGCTTAGGGACACGAGGCGGGAATGAAAAACTGTTTTTT.

This clone was seen a handful of times. The chain joins TRBV29-1 to TRBJ1-3, with a tentative D call TRBD1 (6 bases). Germline loops: CDR1 SQVTM, CDR2 ANQGSEA. The CDR3 contains 13 residues. The V end lost 4 bases, the J end lost 5 bases, and 12 bases lay between the germline ends. The DNA of the CDR3 is TGCAGCGTTGTCGACAGGCGAAGAAACACCATATATTTT. Amino acid sequence: CSVVDRRRNTIYF.

The chain has TRBV12-5 and TRBJ1-1, with 7 bases aligning to TRBD1. V was pared by 0 bases and J by 0 bases, with 13 bases of the junction left unmatched. This CDR3 spans 19 amino acids. From germline, CDR1 is LGHNT and CDR2 FRNRAP. The CDR3 loop reads CASGLVLTGVGWMNTEAFF. In nucleotides, the CDR3 is TGTGCTAGTGGTTTGGTACTCACAGGGGTGGGTTGGATGAACACTGAAGCTTTCTTT.

The V gene is TRBV4-1, the J gene TRBJ2-1, with 8 bases lining up with TRBD1. This CDR3 comprises 16 residues. Germline-derived CDR1 and CDR2 are MGHRA and YSYEKL. V lost 3 bases to trimming and J lost 0 bases; unmatched junction nucleotides: 4. DNA of the CDR3: TGCGCCAGCAGCCAGGACAGGGTTATCTCCTACAATGAGCAGTTCTTC. Encoded protein: CASSQDRVISYNEQFF.

This clone was observed a single time. The J gene is TRBJ2-6, the V gene TRBV5-1; D may be TRBD1 (5 bases). The V end was cut by 0 bases, the J end by 2 bases, with 6 bases between. The CDR3 is made up of 15 amino acids. Germline assignment: CDR1 SGHRS and CDR2 YFSETQ. The CDR3 sequence: CASSLGGTGANVLTF. The CDR3 region has the DNA TGCGCCAGCAGCTTGGGGGGCACTGGGGCCAACGTCCTGACTTTC. The whole variable domain, remainder taken from reference TRBV5-1 and TRBJ2-6, is KAGVTQTPRYLIKTRGQQVTLSCSPISGHRSVSWYQQTPGQGLQFLFEYFSETQRNKGNFPGRFSGRQFSNSRSEMNVSTLELGDSALYLCASSLGGTGANVLTFGAGSRLTVL.

This clone showed up just once. The chain is built from TRBV7-3 and TRBJ2-1, with D possibly TRBD1 on 5 matching bases. Trimming pared 5 bases from V and 7 bases from J, leaving 12 bases between. Germline V gene sequence: CDR1 SGHTA, CDR2 FQGTGA. The CDR3 has 13 amino acids. CDR3 amino acids: CASSPNQGNEQFF. The CDR3 region has the DNA TGTGCCAGCAGCCCGAACCAGGGTAATGAGCAGTTCTTC. Combining the CDR3 with reference TRBV7-3 and TRBJ2-1 gives the whole variable domain GAGVSQTPSNKVTEKGKYVELRCDPISGHTALYWYRQSLGQGPEFLIYFQGTGAADDSGLPNDRFFAVRPEGSVSTLKIQRTERGDSAVYLCASSPNQGNEQFFGPGTRLTVL.

In its sample, this clone was seen once. The chain carries TRBV11-2 and TRBJ2-7; TRBD1 matches 10 bases. The CDR3 contains 16 residues. Germline lookup yields CDR1 SGHAT and CDR2 FQNNGV. The ends lost 6 bases at V and 3 bases at J; junction bases unmatched: 11. The CDR3 protein is CASRTTGGALIYEQYF. As DNA, the CDR3 is TGTGCCAGCAGGACGACAGGGGGCGCTCTGATCTACGAGCAGTACTTC.

The chain links TRBV10-3 to TRBJ2-1, with a weak D call TRBD1 (6 bases). The CDR3 is 16 residues long. The V gene's germline CDR1 is ENHRY and CDR2 SYGVKD. The ends were cut back, 6 bases at V and 8 bases at J, with 23 bases in the middle. CDR3 nucleotide sequence: TGTGCCATCAGAATCCCGGACAGTTCTAAAGGGGATGAGCAGTTCTTC. This translates into CAIRIPDSSKGDEQFF.